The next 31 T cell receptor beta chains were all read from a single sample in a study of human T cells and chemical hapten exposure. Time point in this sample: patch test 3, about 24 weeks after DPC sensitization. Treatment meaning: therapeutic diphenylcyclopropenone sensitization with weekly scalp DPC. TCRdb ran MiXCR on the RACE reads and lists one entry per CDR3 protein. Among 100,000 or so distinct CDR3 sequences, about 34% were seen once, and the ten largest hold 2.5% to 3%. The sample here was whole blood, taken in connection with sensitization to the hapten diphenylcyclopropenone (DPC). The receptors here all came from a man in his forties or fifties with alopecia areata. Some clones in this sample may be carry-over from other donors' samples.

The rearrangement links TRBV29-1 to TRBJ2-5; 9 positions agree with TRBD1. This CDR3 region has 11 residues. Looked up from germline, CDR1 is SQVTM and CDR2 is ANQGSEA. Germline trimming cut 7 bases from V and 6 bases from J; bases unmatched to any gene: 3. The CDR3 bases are TGCAGCGGTGGACAGGGGAAGACCCAGTACTTC. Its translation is CSGGQGKTQYF.

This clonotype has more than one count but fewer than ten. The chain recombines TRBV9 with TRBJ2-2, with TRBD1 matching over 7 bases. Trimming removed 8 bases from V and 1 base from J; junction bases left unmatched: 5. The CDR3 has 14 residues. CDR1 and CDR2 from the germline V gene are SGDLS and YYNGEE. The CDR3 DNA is TGTGCCAGTACAGGGGTTGGGAACACCGGGGAGCTGTTTTTT. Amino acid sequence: CASTGVGNTGELFF.

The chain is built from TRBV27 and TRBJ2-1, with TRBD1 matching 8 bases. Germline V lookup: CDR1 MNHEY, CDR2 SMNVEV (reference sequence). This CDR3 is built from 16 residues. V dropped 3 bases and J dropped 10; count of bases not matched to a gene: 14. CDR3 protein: CASSLGQTGTGWEQFF. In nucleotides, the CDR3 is TGTGCCAGCAGTTTGGGCCAAACAGGGACAGGTTGGGAGCAGTTCTTC.

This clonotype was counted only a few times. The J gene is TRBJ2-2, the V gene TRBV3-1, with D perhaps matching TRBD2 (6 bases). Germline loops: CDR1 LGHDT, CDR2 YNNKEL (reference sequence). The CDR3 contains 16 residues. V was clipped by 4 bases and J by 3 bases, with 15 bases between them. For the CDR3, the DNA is TGTGCCAGCAGCCCAAACGACCGGGGGTACACCGGGGAGCTGTTTTTT. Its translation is CASSPNDRGYTGELFF. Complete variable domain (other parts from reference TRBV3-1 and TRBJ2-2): DTAVSQTPKYLVTQMGNDKSIKCEQNLGHDTMYWYKQDSKKFLKIMFSYNNKELIINETVPNRFSPKSPDKAHLNLHINSLELGDSAVYFCASSPNDRGYTGELFFGEGSRLTVL.

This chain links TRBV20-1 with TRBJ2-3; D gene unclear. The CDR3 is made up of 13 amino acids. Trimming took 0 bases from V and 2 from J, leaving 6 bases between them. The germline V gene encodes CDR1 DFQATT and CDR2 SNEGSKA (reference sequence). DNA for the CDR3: TGCAGTGCTAGAGATGAAACCACAGATACGCAGTATTTT. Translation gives CSARDETTDTQYF.

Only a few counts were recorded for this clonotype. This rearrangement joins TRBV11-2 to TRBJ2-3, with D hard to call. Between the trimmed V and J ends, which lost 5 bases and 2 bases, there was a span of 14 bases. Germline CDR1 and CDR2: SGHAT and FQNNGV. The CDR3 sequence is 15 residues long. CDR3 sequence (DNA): TGTGCCAGCAGCCCAGTGTATGAGTTCACAGATACGCAGTATTTT. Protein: CASSPVYEFTDTQYF.

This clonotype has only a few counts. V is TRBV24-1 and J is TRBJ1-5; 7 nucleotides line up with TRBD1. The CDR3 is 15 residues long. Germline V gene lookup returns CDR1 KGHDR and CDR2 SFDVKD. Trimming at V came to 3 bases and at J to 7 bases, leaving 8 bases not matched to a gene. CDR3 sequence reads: CATSDARDSLQPQHF. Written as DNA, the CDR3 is TGTGCCACCAGTGATGCAAGGGACAGTCTCCAGCCCCAGCATTTT.

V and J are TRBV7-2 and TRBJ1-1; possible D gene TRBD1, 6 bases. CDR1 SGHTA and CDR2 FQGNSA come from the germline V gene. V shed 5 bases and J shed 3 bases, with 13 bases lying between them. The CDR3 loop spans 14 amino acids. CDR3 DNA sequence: TGTGCCAGCAGCCGGGGGCCAGGGGACACTGAAGCTTTCTTT. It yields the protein CASSRGPGDTEAFF.

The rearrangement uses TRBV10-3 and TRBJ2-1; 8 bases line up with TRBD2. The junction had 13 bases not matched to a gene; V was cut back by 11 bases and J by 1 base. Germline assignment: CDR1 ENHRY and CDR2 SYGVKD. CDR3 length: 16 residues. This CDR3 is CACEGSGAPSYNEQFF. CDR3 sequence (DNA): TGTGCCTGTGAAGGTAGCGGGGCCCCTTCCTACAATGAGCAGTTCTTC.

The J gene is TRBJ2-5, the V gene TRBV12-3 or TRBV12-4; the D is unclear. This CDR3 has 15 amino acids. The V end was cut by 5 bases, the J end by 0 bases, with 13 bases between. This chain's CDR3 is CASSILTQYQETQYF. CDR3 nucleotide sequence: TGTGCCAGCAGTATACTGACTCAGTACCAAGAGACCCAGTACTTC.

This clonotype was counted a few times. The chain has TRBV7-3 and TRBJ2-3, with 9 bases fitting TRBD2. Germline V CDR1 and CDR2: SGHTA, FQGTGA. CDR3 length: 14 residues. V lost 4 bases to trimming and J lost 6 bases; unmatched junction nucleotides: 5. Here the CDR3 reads CASSSGLARDTQYF. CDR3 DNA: TGTGCCAGCAGCTCGGGACTAGCTAGGGATACGCAGTATTTT.

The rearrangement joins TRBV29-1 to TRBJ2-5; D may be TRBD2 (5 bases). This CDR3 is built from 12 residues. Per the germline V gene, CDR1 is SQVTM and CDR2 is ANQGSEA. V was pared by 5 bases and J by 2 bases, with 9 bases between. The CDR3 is CSVTLAQETQYF. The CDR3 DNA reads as TGCAGCGTTACTCTAGCACAAGAGACCCAGTACTTC.

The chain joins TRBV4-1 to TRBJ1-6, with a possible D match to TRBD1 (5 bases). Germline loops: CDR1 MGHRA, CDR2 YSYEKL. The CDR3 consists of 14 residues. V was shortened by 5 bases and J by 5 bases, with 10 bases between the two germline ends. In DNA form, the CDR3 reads TGCGCCAGCAGCGGGACCGCGGATAATTCACCCCTCCACTTT. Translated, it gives CASSGTADNSPLHF.

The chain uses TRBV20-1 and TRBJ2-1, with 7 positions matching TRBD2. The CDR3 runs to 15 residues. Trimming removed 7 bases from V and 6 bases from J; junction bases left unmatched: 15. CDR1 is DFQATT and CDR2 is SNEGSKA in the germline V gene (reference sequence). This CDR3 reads CSVSAKMSGGNEQFF. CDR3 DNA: TGCAGTGTTAGTGCCAAGATGTCGGGAGGCAATGAGCAGTTCTTC.

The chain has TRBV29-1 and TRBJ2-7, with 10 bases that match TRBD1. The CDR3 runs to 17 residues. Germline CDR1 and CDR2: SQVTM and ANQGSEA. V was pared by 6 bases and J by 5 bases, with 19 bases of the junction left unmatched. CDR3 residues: CSVEPERGQGSRHEQYV. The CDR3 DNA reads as TGCAGCGTGGAGCCAGAAAGGGGACAGGGGAGTCGGCACGAGCAGTACGTC.

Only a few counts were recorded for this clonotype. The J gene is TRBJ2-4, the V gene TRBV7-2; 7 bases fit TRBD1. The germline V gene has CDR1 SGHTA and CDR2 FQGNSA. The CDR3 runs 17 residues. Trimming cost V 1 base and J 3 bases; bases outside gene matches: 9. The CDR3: CASSLGTGIGVKNIQYF. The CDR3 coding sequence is TGTGCCAGCAGCTTAGGGACAGGCATTGGGGTCAAAAACATTCAGTACTTC. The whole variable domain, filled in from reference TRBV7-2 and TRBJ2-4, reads GAGVSQSPSNKVTEKGKDVELRCDPISGHTALYWYRQSLGQGLEFLIYFQGNSAPDKSGLPSDRFSAERTGGSVSTLTIQRTQQEDSAVYLCASSLGTGIGVKNIQYFGAGTRLSVL.

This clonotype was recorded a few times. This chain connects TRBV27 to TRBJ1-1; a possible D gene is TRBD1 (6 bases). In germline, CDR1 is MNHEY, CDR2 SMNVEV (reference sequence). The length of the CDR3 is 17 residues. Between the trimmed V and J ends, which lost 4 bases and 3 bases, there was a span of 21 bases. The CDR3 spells CASSSYNTGNVDTEAFF. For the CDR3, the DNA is TGTGCCAGCAGTTCCTATAATACAGGGAATGTTGACACTGAAGCTTTCTTT.

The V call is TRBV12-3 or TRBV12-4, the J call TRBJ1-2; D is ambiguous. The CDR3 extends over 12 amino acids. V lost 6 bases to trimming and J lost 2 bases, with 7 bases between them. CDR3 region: CASSLRNYGYTF. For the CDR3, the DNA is TGTGCCAGCAGCCTACGGAACTATGGCTACACCTTC.

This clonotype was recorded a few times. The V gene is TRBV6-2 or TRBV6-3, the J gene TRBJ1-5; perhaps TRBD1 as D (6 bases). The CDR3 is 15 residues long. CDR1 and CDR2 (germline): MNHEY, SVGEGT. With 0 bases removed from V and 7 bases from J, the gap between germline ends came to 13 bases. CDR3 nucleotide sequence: TGTGCCAGCAGTTACTCCGGGGGCGCGGGACAGCCCCAGCATTTT. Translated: CASSYSGGAGQPQHF.

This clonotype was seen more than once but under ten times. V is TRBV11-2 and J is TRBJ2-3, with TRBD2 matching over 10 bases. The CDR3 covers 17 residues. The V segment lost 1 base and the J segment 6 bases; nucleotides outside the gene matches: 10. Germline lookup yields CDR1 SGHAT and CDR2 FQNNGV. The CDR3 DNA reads TGTGCCAGCAGCTTAGGGAAACTAGCGGGATTACTCGATACGCAGTATTTT. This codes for CASSLGKLAGLLDTQYF.

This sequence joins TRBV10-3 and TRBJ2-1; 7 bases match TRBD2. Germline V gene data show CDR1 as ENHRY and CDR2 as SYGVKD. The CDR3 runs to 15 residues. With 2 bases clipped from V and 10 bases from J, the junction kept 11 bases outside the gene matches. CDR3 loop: CAISEVNGGSSEQFF. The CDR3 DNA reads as TGTGCCATCAGTGAGGTAAATGGCGGGAGTAGCGAGCAGTTCTTC.

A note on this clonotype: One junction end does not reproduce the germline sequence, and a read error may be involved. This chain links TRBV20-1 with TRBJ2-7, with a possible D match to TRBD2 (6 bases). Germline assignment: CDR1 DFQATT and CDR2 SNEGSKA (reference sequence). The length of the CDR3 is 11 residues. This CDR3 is CGARGDYEQYF. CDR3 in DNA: TGCGGTGCCCGCGGGGACTACGAGCAGTACTTC.

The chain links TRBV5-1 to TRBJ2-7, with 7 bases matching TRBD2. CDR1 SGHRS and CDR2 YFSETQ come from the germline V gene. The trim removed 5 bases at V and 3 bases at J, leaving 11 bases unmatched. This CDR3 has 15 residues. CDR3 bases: TGCGCCAGCAGTACCTCCTACGGCGGGAGCTACGAGCAGTACGTC. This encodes CASSTSYGGSYEQYV.

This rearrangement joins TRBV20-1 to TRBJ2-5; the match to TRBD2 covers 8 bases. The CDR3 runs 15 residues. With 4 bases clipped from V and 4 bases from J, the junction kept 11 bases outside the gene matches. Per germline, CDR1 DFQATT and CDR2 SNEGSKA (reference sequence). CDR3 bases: TGCAGTGCTATCAGTCCCGGGACTAGGGTAGAGACCCAGTACTTC. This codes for CSAISPGTRVETQYF.

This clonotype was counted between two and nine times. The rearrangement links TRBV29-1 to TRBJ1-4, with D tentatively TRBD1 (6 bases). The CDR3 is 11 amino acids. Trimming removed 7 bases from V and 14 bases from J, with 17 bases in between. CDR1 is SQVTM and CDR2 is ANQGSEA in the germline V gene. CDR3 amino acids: CSGVWDIGLFF. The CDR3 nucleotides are TGCAGCGGAGTTTGGGACATCGGGCTGTTTTTT.

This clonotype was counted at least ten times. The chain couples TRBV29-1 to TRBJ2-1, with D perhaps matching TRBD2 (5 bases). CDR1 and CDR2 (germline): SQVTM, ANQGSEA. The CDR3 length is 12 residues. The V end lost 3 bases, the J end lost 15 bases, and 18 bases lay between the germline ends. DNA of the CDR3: TGCAGCGTTGAGATATCTAGCTTTTCGTCGTTCTTC. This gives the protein CSVEISSFSSFF.

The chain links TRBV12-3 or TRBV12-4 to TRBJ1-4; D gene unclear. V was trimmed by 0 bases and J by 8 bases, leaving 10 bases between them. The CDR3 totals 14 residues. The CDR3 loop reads CASSLAGGPEKLFF. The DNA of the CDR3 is TGTGCCAGCAGTTTAGCGGGCGGACCCGAAAAACTGTTTTTT.

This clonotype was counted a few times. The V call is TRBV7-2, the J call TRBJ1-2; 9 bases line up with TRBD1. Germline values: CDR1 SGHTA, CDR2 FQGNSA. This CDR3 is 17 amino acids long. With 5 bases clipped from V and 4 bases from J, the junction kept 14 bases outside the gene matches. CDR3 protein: CASSRTGGAGPSYGYTF. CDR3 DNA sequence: TGTGCCAGCAGCAGAACAGGGGGCGCCGGCCCCAGCTATGGCTACACCTTC.

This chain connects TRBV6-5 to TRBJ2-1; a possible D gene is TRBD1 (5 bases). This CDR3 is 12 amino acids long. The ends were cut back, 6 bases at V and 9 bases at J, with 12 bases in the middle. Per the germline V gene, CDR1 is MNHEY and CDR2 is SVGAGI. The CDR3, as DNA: TGTGCCAGCAGCCGCCTAGGGGTTGAGCAGTTCTTC. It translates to CASSRLGVEQFF.

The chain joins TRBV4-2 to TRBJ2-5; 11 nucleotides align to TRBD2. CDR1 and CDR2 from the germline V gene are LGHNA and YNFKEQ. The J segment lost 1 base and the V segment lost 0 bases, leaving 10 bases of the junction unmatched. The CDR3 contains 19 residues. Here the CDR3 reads CASSQDQPGTSGAQETQYF. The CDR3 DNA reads TGTGCCAGCAGCCAAGACCAACCGGGGACTAGCGGAGCCCAAGAGACCCAGTACTTC.

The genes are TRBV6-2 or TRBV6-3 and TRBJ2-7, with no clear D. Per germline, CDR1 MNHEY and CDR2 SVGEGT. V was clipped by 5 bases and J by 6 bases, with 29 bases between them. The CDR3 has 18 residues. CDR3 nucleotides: TGTGCCAGCAGTCGCCCCGTATCACCGGGTACCATTGTTCTCGAGCAGTACTTC. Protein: CASSRPVSPGTIVLEQYF.